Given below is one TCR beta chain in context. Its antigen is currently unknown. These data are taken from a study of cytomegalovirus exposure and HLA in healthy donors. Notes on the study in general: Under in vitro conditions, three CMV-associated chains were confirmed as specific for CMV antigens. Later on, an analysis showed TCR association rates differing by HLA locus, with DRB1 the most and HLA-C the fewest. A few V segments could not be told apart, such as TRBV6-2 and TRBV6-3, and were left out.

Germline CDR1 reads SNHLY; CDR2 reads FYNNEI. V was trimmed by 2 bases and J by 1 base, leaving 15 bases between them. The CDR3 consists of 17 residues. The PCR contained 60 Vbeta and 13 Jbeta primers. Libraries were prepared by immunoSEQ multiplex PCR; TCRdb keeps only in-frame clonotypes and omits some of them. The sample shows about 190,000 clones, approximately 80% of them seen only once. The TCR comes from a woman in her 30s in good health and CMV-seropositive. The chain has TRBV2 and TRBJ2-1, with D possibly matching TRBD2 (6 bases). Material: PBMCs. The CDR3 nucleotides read TGTGCCAGCAGTGAAAGCGAGCGGGCGGGATCCTACAATGAGCAGTTCTTC. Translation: CASSESERAGSYNEQFF.